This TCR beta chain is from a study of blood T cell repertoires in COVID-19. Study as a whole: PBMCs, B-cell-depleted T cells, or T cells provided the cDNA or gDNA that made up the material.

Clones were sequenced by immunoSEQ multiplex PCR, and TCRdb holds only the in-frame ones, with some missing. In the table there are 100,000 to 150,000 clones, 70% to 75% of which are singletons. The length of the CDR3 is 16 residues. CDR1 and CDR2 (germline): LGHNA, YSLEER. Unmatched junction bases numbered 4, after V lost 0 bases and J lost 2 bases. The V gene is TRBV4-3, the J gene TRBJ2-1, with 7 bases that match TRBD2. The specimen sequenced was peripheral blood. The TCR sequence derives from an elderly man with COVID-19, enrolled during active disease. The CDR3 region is CASSQEGRGTYNEQFF. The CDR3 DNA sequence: TGCGCCAGCAGCCAAGAGGGGCGGGGGACCTACAATGAGCAGTTCTTC.